These 2 T cell receptor beta chains were sequenced from one sample in a study of T-cell memory formation after mild COVID-19. A single record per CDR3 protein comes from TCRdb applying MiXCR to the 5' RACE reads. The sample has around 190,000 distinct CDR3 sequences, 18% seen once. Material for sequencing was PBMCs or a T cell subset sorted from them (not recorded which). The source of these receptors is a man aged 18 to 30 who had mild COVID-19 (a few samples of this study predate the infection). Cell type and time point are not known.

This chain uses TRBV7-2 with TRBJ2-3, with 9 bases that match TRBD2. This CDR3 contains 17 residues. Trimming took 3 bases from V and 1 from J; bases not matched to a gene: 8. Germline-derived CDR1 and CDR2 are SGHTA and FQGNSA. The CDR3 here is CASSFQAGGLGTDTQYF. CDR3 coding DNA: TGTGCCAGCAGCTTCCAAGCGGGGGGATTGGGCACAGATACGCAGTATTTT.

V is TRBV4-2 and J is TRBJ1-1; unclear D gene. Germline V gene data show CDR1 as LGHNA and CDR2 as YNFKEQ. This CDR3 is 18 amino acids long. Trimming cost V 1 base and J 1 base, with 19 bases left between them. The CDR3 is CASSQVTVSHIKNTEAFF. CDR3 in DNA: TGTGCCAGCAGCCAAGTAACGGTATCGCACATAAAGAACACTGAAGCTTTCTTT.